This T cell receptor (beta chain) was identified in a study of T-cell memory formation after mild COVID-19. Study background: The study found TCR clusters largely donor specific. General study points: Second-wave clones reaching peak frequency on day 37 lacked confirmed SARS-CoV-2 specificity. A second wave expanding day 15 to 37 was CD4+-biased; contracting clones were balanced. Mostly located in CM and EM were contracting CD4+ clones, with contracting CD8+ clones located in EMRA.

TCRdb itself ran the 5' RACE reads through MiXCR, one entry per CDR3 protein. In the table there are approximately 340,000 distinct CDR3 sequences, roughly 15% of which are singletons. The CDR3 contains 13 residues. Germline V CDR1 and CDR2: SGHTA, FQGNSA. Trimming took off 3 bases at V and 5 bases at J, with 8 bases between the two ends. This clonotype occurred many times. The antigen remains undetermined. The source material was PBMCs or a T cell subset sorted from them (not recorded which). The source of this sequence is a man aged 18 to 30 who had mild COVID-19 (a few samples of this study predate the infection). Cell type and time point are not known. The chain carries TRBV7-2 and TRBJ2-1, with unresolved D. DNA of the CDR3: TGTGCCAGCAGCTTCGGTCCAGACAATGAGCAGTTCTTC. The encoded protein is CASSFGPDNEQFF.